The rows below give T cell receptor beta chains drawn from one sample of a study of OX40 agonist ivuxolimab in advanced cancers. Repertoires were generated with immunoSEQ multiplex PCR, while TCRdb's copy carries only in-frame clones and drops some. The sample holds some 39,000 clones, 75% to 90% seen once. Sequences were derived from CD4+ or CD8+ T cells sorted from blood, sampled in a trial of the OX40 agonist ivuxolimab. The receptor set was obtained from an adult with an advanced solid tumor such as melanoma, head and neck, liver or kidney cancer. Both conserved end residues are part of each CDR3. D genes are given only for firm matches. Clone size, where shown, is once, few, many, or a class for clones that have expanded.

clone_size	cdr3_length	v_call	j_call	d_call	cdr3_nt	cdr3_aa
.	17	TRBV9	TRBJ2-1	TRBD2	TGTGCCAGCAGCCAGGGACTAGCCCTCGGATCCTACAATGAGCAGTTCTTC	CASSQGLALGSYNEQFF
.	16	TRBV5-1	TRBJ2-5	TRBD2	TGCGCCAGCAGCGTGAAGACTAGCGGGACAGCCAAGACCCAGTACTTC	CASSVKTSGTAKTQYF
.	14	TRBV5-4	TRBJ2-5	.	TGTGCCAGCGGGCTAGGGACACACCAAGAGACCCAGTACTTC	CASGLGTHQETQYF
.	16	TRBV5-1	TRBJ2-3	.	TGCGCCAGCAGCCGAATTCTATCCGCGGGGCCAGATACGCAGTATTTT	CASSRILSAGPDTQYF
.	13	TRBV7-3	TRBJ2-2	TRBD1	TGTGCCAGTAGGGACAGGGGTCCCGGGGAGCTGTTTTTT	CASRDRGPGELFF
.	18	TRBV6-1	TRBJ2-1	TRBD2	TGTGCCAGCAGTGGGGGCCCTCTAGCGGGAGGGCCGGGTAATGAGCAGTTCTTC	CASSGGPLAGGPGNEQFF
once	18	TRBV28	TRBJ2-7	.	TGTGCCAGCAGTTTATTATCCAGGGGGCTAGCGGGAACCTACGAGCAGTACTTC	CASSLLSRGLAGTYEQYF
.	15	TRBV28	TRBJ2-1	TRBD2	TGTGCCAGCAGCCTAGCGGGAGAAAGGAGTCGGGAGCAGTTCTTC	CASSLAGERSREQFF
.	16	TRBV28	TRBJ2-1	TRBD2	TGTGCCAGCAGGTTAAGGACTAGCGGGGGGTACAATGAGCAGTTCTTC	CASRLRTSGGYNEQFF
.	14	TRBV18	TRBJ1-4	.	TGTGCCAGCTCACTCGGGATGACTAATGAAAAACTGTTTTTT	CASSLGMTNEKLFF
.	15	TRBV5-4	TRBJ2-2	.	TGTGCCAGCAGCCGGGCTGTTGTAGGTGTCGGGGAGCTGTTTTTT	CASSRAVVGVGELFF
.	15	TRBV4-2	TRBJ2-7	TRBD1	TGTGCCAGCAGCCAAGTAGGGACAGGAGAGTACGAGCAGTACTTC	CASSQVGTGEYEQYF
.	14	TRBV5-1	TRBJ1-1	.	TGCGCCAGCAGCGGCGGGAGCCCGAACACTGAAGCTTTCTTT	CASSGGSPNTEAFF
.	14	TRBV27	TRBJ2-4	TRBD2	TGTGCCAGCAGTTTATCGGCGGGAGCTGGCAAACAGTACTTC	CASSLSAGAGKQYF
.	12	TRBV29-1	TRBJ2-7	TRBD1	TGCAGCGTCGGGACAGGCCCCAACGAGCAGTACTTC	CSVGTGPNEQYF
.	16	TRBV4-1	TRBJ2-1	TRBD2	TGCGCCAGCAGCCAAGCCCCGAGGGCGGGAGGCAATGAGCAGTTCTTC	CASSQAPRAGGNEQFF
once	18	TRBV9	TRBJ2-1	TRBD2	TGTGCCAGCAGCGCGGGACTAGCGGGGAAAGGGGGTTACAATGAGCAGTTCTTC	CASSAGLAGKGGYNEQFF
few	13	TRBV5-1	TRBJ2-7	.	TGCGCCAGCAGGGTCGGAGGGTCCTACGAGCAGTACTTC	CASRVGGSYEQYF
.	19	TRBV28	TRBJ2-4	.	TGTGCCAGCAGCCCCCCACCATCCGGGACACGCTCCCAGGTTCGCATTCAGTACTTC	CASSPPPSGTRSQVRIQYF
once	13	TRBV7-2	TRBJ2-1	.	TGTGCCAGCAGCTCCGGACTAATCGGTGAGCAGTTCTTC	CASSSGLIGEQFF
.	17	TRBV28	TRBJ2-5	.	TGTGCCAGCAGCCCTTGGGGCTGGGGAGGCGGGGAAGAGACCCAGTACTTC	CASSPWGWGGGEETQYF
.	17	TRBV5-1	TRBJ2-5	TRBD2	TGCGCCAGCAGGGTTGGCATAGCGGGAGGGAGCCAAGAGACCCAGTACTTC	CASRVGIAGGSQETQYF
.	14	TRBV5-1	TRBJ2-3	.	TGCGCCAGCAGCCGTCCCGGGAACGCAGATACGCAGTATTTT	CASSRPGNADTQYF
.	14	TRBV19	TRBJ2-7	.	TGTGCCAGTAGTCAGCACCGGGGAGTGTACGAGCAGTACTTC	CASSQHRGVYEQYF
.	13	TRBV7-9	TRBJ2-1	.	TGTGCCAGCAGCCCCGCCGGGATCGGTGAGCAGTTCTTC	CASSPAGIGEQFF
.	13	TRBV6-1	TRBJ2-7	TRBD2	TGTGCCAGCAGTGCAGCGGGACCTTACGAGCAGTACTTC	CASSAAGPYEQYF
.	15	TRBV11-2	TRBJ1-5	.	TGTGCCAGCAGCTTAGGGGCAGGGCCCGATCAGCCCCAGCATTTT	CASSLGAGPDQPQHF
.	15	TRBV7-2	TRBJ1-3	TRBD1	TGTGCCAGCAGCCCACGACAGGGGACTGGAAACACCATATATTTT	CASSPRQGTGNTIYF
.	14	TRBV5-1	TRBJ1-1	.	TGCGCCAGCAGCCCCTCGGGGGAGATCGCTGAAGCTTTCTTT	CASSPSGEIAEAFF
.	14	TRBV9	TRBJ2-2	.	TGTGCCAGCAGCGTAGCTGGCCGCGGCGGGGAGCTGTTTTTT	CASSVAGRGGELFF
.	15	TRBV5-1	TRBJ2-7	TRBD2	TGCGCCAGCAGTTCCGTAGCGGGCGTGGCGGGCGAGCAGTACTTC	CASSSVAGVAGEQYF
.	14	TRBV11-2	TRBJ2-7	.	TGTGCCAGCAGCTTAGCTGGGGAAAGGGTCGAGCAGTACTTC	CASSLAGERVEQYF
.	13	TRBV14	TRBJ1-6	.	TGTGCCAGCAGCCAGCGACTTAATTCACCCCTCCACTTT	CASSQRLNSPLHF
.	15	TRBV5-1	TRBJ1-3	.	TGCGCCAGCAGCTTGGATTGGGGAATCGGAGGCACCATATATTTT	CASSLDWGIGGTIYF
.	12	TRBV30	TRBJ1-6	TRBD1	TGTGCCCGAGGGGGACAGGGATTACCCCTCCACTTT	CARGGQGLPLHF
once	14	TRBV9	TRBJ2-7	TRBD2	TGTGCCAGCAGCTCCGGGAGGAGCTCCTACGAGCAGTACTTC	CASSSGRSSYEQYF
.	15	TRBV5-1	TRBJ2-4	.	TGCGCCAGCAGCCTACAGGGCCTAGCCAAAAACATTCAGTACTTC	CASSLQGLAKNIQYF
few	14	TRBV6-1	TRBJ1-4	.	TGTGCCAGCAGGCGGGCGGAGGCTAATGAAAAACTGTTTTTT	CASRRAEANEKLFF
.	13	TRBV6-5	TRBJ1-1	TRBD1	TGTGCCAGCAGGGGACAGGGAGGCACTGAAGCTTTCTTT	CASRGQGGTEAFF
.	15	TRBV6-6	TRBJ2-1	TRBD2	TGTGCCAGCAGTTACTCGGGACTAGGGGACAATGAGCAGTTCTTC	CASSYSGLGDNEQFF
.	16	TRBV18	TRBJ2-3	TRBD1	TGTGCCAGCTCACCAGGCGGACAGGGTTTCACCGGTACGCAGTATTTT	CASSPGGQGFTGTQYF
.	12	TRBV28	TRBJ2-5	.	TGTGCCAGCAGTCCGATGGAAGAGACCCAGTACTTC	CASSPMEETQYF
.	14	TRBV19	TRBJ2-7	TRBD2	TGTGCCAGTAGGGGGCCTAGCGGGAGTAGCGAGCAGTACTTC	CASRGPSGSSEQYF
.	14	TRBV5-1	TRBJ1-1	TRBD1	TGCGCCAGCAGCTGGACAGGGTCGAACACTGAAGCTTTCTTT	CASSWTGSNTEAFF
.	14	TRBV10-3	TRBJ1-2	.	TGTGCCATCAGTGAACAGGGTCAGGGTGGTGGCTACACCTTC	CAISEQGQGGGYTF
once	15	TRBV28	TRBJ1-4	.	TGTGCCAGCGCAAAGGGGACTAGGTCAAGTGAAAAACTGTTTTTT	CASAKGTRSSEKLFF
.	14	TRBV15	TRBJ2-7	TRBD1	TGTGCCACCAGCCTAGACAGGGTCTCCTACGAGCAGTACTTC	CATSLDRVSYEQYF
.	15	TRBV5-4	TRBJ2-7	TRBD1	TGTGCCAGCAGCTTGAAAGTACAGGGGTCCTACGAGCAGTACTTC	CASSLKVQGSYEQYF
.	15	TRBV27	TRBJ2-2	TRBD2	TGTGCCAGCCGGGGGACTAGCGGAGGGGTTGGGGAGCTGTTTTTT	CASRGTSGGVGELFF
.	16	TRBV10-3	TRBJ2-7	TRBD2	TGTGCCATCAGTGACGCGTGGTTAGCGGGAGTGGGAGAGCAGTACTTC	CAISDAWLAGVGEQYF
once	16	TRBV18	TRBJ2-5	.	TGTGCCAGCTCACCTGTATGGGGTAGTAGTATGGAGACCCAGTACTTC	CASSPVWGSSMETQYF
.	17	TRBV6-1	TRBJ2-7	.	TGTGCCAGCAGTGAAGACCCCCAGGGTGCAAGCTCCTACGAGCAGTACTTC	CASSEDPQGASSYEQYF
.	13	TRBV5-1	TRBJ2-5	.	TGCGCCAGCAGCCGAACGGGAGTGGAGACCCAGTACTTC	CASSRTGVETQYF
.	14	TRBV7-8	TRBJ1-4	.	TGTGCCAGCAGCTTTCAGGGACCTAATGAAAAACTGTTTTTT	CASSFQGPNEKLFF
.	15	TRBV10-3	TRBJ2-7	TRBD1	TGTGCCATCAGTGCACAGGGGAATCCCTCCTACGAGCAGTACTTC	CAISAQGNPSYEQYF
.	13	TRBV30	TRBJ2-1	.	TGTGCCTGGAGTGTACTAACCGCCAATGAGCAGTTCTTC	CAWSVLTANEQFF
.	15	TRBV6-5	TRBJ2-7	.	TGTGCCAGCAGTAACAGGCGCAGGGGTTCGTACGAGCAGTACTTC	CASSNRRRGSYEQYF
.	13	TRBV19	TRBJ1-1	TRBD1	TGTGCCAGTAGGGGAGGACAGGGCTATGAAGCTTTCTTT	CASRGGQGYEAFF
.	13	TRBV5-1	TRBJ2-7	TRBD2	TGCGCCAGCAGCGCCGGACTAGCGGGCGAGCAGTACTTC	CASSAGLAGEQYF